The T cell receptor beta chain described here comes from a study of OX40 agonist ivuxolimab in advanced cancers. A few counts support this clone. TCRdb keeps only in-frame clones here, not all; method: immunoSEQ multiplex PCR. The data show 70,000 to 95,000 clones, around 86% seen once. This CDR3 region has 14 residues. V shed 3 bases and J shed 5 bases, with 11 bases lying between them. Germline values: CDR1 LNHDA, CDR2 SQIVND (reference sequence). The material was CD4+ or CD8+ T cells sorted from blood, obtained in a trial of the OX40 agonist ivuxolimab. The chain employs TRBV19 and TRBJ1-5; D gene uncertain. The TCR sequence derives from an adult with an advanced solid tumor such as melanoma, head and neck, liver or kidney cancer. The CDR3 here is CASSISVKDQPQHF. CDR3 sequence (DNA): TGTGCCAGTAGTATTTCCGTGAAGGATCAGCCCCAGCATTTT.